This T cell receptor beta chain came from a study of radiotherapy plus CTLA-4 blockade in lung cancer (dated 2018 in TCRdb). Notes on the research overall: Among the enrolled patients, approximately 17% had an objective response, and roughly 30% reached disease control.

Focal radiation therapy combined with CTLA-4 blockade (ipilimumab) was tested in patients with chemo-refractory metastatic non-small-cell lung cancer. This clone was picked up a small number of times. There is no known antigen for this receptor. Base qualities are not at hand, and no much larger clone is one base apart. General findings and caveats noted by the study authors: TCR clones derived from tumors expanded in peripheral blood after treatment with radiotherapy and ipilimumab. The strongest predictors of response, as reported, were early dynamic changes in blood T cell clones along with a rise in serum interferon-beta after radiation.

From cysteine to phenylalanine, the CDR3 is 15 amino acids long. The read is trimmed to its CDR3 DNA, 45 bases read in frame from base 1. V lost 5 bases and J lost 10 bases, and the count of bases not matched to a germline gene is 9. CDR1 and CDR2, looked up from the germline V gene (reference sequence), are LNHDA and SQIVND. Libraries were made using the immunoSEQ multiplex PCR assay. TCRdb provides this immuneACCESS table in a form limited to in-frame rearrangements. Some clones are lacking; in checked studies, under half of them reflect an unresolved V gene, and why the rest are absent is not known. The sample table lists some 67,000 clones, less than 85% of them with a count of one. The top ten constitute roughly 15% of the sample.

The TCR comes from a human donor with non-small cell lung cancer whose response to radiotherapy plus ipilimumab could not be evaluated. Some clones in this sample may be carry-over from other donors' samples. Recombination joined TRBV19 with TRBJ1-6, with 9 bases in between that match TRBD1. This sample comprised peripheral blood, obtained from a patient treated with radiotherapy plus ipilimumab. The encoded CDR3 is CASSSTTGGRSPLHF. The nucleotide sequence is TGTGCCAGTAGTTCAACAACAGGGGGCCGATCACCCCTCCACTTT. Outside the CDR3, residues come from the reference TRBV19 and TRBJ1-6 proteins, so the full variable domain is: DGGITQSPKYLFRKEGQNVTLSCEQNLNHDAMYWYRQDPGQGLRLIYYSQIVNDFQKGDIAEGYSVSREKKESFPLTVTSAQKNPTAFYLCASSSTTGGRSPLHFGNGTRLTVT.